This entry concerns a single T cell receptor beta chain. The junction and the germline gene differ at one end; a read error may be behind it. This record belongs to a study of glioma-infiltrating T cells after dendritic cell vaccination. Time point indicated: after dendritic cell vaccination, including at tumor progression/relapse. PBMC were collected before vaccination, two weeks after the third vaccination, and at progression. CDR3 length equals 16 residues. Germline V gene sequence: CDR1 LGHNA, CDR2 YNFKEQ. The protocol was immunoSEQ multiplex PCR, while the TCRdb copy is restricted to in-frame clones and leaves out a portion. The repertoire consists of approximately 110,000 clones, with 90% occurring once and the leading ten covering approximately 3%.

The sequence came from a human donor with glioblastoma. Sequences were derived from blood, sampled after dendritic cell vaccination. The V and J genes are TRBV4-2 and TRBJ1-5; 7 bases fit TRBD1. The CDR3 nucleotides are TGTGCCAGCAGCGAAGACCGACAGGGACTTCATCAGCCCCAGCATTTT. This sequence encodes CASSEDRQGLHQPQHF.